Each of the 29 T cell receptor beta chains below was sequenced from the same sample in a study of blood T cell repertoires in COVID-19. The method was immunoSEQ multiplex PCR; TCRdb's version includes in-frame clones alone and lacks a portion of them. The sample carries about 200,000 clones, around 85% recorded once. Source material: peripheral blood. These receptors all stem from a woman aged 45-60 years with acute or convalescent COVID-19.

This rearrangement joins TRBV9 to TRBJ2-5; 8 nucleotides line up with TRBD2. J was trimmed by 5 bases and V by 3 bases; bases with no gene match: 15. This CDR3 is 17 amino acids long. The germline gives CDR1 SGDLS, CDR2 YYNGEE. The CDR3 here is CASSALGGTSIGETQYF. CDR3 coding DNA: TGTGCCAGCAGCGCGTTGGGCGGGACTAGTATTGGGGAGACCCAGTACTTC.

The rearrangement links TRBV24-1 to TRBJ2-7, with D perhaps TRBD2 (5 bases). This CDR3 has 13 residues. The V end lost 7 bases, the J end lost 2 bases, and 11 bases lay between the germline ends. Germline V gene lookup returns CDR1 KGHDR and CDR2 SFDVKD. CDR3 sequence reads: CATRDSATYEQYF. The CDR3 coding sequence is TGTGCCACCAGGGATAGCGCTACCTACGAGCAGTACTTC.

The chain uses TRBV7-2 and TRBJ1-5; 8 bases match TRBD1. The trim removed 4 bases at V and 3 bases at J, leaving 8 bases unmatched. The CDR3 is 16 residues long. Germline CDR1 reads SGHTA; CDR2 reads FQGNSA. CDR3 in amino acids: CASSSQGAGNNQPQHF. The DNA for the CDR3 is TGTGCCAGCAGCTCCCAGGGGGCTGGAAACAATCAGCCCCAGCATTTT.

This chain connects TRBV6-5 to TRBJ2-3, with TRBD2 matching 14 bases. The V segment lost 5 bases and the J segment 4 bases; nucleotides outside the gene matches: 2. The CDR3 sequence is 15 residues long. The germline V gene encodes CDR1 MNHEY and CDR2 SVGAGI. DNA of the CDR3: TGTGCCAGCAGTCGGGGACTAGCGGGAGCAGATACGCAGTATTTT. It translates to CASSRGLAGADTQYF.

The CDR3 sequence: CASSDSGSGTGELFF. The CDR3, as DNA: TGTGCCAGCAGCGATAGCGGGAGTGGGACCGGGGAGCTGTTTTTT. The chain links TRBV9 to TRBJ2-2, with 9 bases lining up with TRBD2. With 3 bases clipped from V and 5 bases from J, the junction kept 5 bases outside the gene matches. The CDR3 runs to 15 residues. Per germline, CDR1 SGDLS and CDR2 YYNGEE.

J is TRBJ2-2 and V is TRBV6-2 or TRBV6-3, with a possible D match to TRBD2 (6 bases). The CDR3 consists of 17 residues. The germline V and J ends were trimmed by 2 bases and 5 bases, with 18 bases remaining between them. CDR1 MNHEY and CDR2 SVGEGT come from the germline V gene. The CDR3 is CASSYPLARRGTGELFF. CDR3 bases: TGTGCCAGCAGTTACCCGCTAGCGCGACGTGGGACCGGGGAGCTGTTTTTT.

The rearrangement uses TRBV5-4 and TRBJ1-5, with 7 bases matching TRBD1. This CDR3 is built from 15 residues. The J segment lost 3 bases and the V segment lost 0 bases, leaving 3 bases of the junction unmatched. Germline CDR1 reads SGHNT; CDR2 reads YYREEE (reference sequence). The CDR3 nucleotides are TGTGCCAGCAGCTTGGCGGGGACAGACAATCAGCCCCAGCATTTT. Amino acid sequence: CASSLAGTDNQPQHF. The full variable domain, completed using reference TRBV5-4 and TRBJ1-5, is ETGVTQSPTHLIKTRGQQVTLRCSSQSGHNTVSWYQQALGQGPQFIFQYYREEENGRGNFPPRFSGLQFPNYSSELNVNALELDDSALYLCASSLAGTDNQPQHFGDGTRLSIL.

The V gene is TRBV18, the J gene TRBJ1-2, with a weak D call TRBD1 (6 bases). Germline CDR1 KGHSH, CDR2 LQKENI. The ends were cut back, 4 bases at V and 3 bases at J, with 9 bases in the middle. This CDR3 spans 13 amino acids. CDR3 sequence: CASSRRQDYGYTF. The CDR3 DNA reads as TGTGCCAGCTCACGGAGACAGGACTATGGCTACACCTTC.

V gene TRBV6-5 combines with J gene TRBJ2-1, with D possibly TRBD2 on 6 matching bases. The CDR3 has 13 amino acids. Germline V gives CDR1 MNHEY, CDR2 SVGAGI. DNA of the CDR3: TGTGTTGCGGGGACGAGCTCCTACAATGAGCAGTTCTTC. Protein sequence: CVAGTSSYNEQFF.

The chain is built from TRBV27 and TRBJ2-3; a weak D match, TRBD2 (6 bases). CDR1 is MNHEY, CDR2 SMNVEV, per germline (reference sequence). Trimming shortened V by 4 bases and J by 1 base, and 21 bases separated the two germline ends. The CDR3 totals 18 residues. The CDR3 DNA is TGTGCCAGCAGTTCTTTTTCGGGTAGCGGCCAAGGCACAGATACGCAGTATTTT. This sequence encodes CASSSFSGSGQGTDTQYF.

The chain's CDR3 is CASSGFGIDRRRVQPQHF. The CDR3 DNA is TGTGCCAGCAGTGGGTTCGGGATTGACAGGAGGCGCGTGCAGCCCCAGCATTTT. V is TRBV28 and J is TRBJ1-5, with D perhaps TRBD1 (6 bases). With 5 bases removed from V and 7 bases from J, the gap between germline ends came to 27 bases. This CDR3 is built from 18 residues. CDR1 is MDHEN, CDR2 SYDVKM, per germline. The entire variable domain, with the rest obtained from reference TRBV28 and TRBJ1-5, is as follows: DVKVTQSSRYLVKRTGEKVFLECVQDMDHENMFWYRQDPGLGLRLIYFSYDVKMKEKGDIPEGYSVSREKKERFSLILESASTNQTSMYLCASSGFGIDRRRVQPQHFGDGTRLSIL.

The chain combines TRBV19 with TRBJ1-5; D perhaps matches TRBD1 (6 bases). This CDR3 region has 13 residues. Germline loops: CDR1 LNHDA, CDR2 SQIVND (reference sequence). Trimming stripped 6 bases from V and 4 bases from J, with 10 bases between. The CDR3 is CASSWDINQPQHF. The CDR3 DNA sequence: TGTGCCAGTAGCTGGGACATTAATCAGCCCCAGCATTTT.

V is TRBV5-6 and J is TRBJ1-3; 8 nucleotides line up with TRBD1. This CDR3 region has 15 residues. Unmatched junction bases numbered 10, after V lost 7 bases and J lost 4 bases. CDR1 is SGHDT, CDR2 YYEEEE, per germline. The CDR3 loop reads CASERQGAGGNTIYF. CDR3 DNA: TGTGCCAGCGAACGTCAGGGGGCAGGGGGAAACACCATATATTTT.

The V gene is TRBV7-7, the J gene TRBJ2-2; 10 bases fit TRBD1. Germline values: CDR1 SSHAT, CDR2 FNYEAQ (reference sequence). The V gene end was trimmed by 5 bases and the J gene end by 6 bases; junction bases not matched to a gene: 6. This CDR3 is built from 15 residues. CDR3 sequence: CASSLTGGLAGELFF. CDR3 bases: TGTGCCAGCAGCCTGACAGGGGGCCTCGCCGGGGAGCTGTTTTTT.

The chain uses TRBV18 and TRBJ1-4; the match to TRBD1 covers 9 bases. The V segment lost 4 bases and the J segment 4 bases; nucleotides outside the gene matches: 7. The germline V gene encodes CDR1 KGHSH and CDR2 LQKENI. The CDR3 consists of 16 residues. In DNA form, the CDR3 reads TGTGCCAGCTCACTTAGTCCGGGACAGGGTAATGAAAAACTGTTTTTT. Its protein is CASSLSPGQGNEKLFF.

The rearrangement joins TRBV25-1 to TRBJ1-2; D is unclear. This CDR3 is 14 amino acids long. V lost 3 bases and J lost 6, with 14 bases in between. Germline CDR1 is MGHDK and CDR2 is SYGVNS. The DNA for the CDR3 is TGTGCCAGCAGTGACGGCGGGCCCCGACATGGCTACACCTTC. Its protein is CASSDGGPRHGYTF.

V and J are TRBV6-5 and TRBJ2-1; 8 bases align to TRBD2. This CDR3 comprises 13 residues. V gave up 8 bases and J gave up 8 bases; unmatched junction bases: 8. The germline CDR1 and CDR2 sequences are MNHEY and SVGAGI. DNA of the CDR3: TGTGCCAGCGACCCGGGGGGGCCCTATGAGCAGTTCTTC. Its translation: CASDPGGPYEQFF.

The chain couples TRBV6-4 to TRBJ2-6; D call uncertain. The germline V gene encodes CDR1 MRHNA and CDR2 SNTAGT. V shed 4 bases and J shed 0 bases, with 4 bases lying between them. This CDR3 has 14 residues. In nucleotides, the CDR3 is TGTGCCAGCAGTGGAGGCTCTGGGGCCAACGTCCTGACTTTC. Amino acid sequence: CASSGGSGANVLTF.

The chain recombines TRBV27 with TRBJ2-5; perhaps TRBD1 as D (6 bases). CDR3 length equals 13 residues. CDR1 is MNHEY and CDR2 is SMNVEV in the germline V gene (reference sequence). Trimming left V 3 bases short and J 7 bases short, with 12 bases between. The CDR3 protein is CASSFQPRGTQYF. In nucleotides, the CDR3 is TGTGCCAGCAGTTTTCAACCCAGGGGGACCCAGTACTTC.

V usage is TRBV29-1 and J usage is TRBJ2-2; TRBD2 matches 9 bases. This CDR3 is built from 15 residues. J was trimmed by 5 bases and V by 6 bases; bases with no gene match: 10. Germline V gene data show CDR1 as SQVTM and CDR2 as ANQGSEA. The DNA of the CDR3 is TGCAGCGTCCGCCCAGCGGGGGGACGAACCGGGGAGCTGTTTTTT. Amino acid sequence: CSVRPAGGRTGELFF.

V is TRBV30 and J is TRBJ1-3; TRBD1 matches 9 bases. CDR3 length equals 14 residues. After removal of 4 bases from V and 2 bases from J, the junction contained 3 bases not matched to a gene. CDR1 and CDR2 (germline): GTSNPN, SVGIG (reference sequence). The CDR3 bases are TGTGCCTGGAAACAGGGGGCTGCTGGAAACACCATATATTTT. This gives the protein CAWKQGAAGNTIYF.

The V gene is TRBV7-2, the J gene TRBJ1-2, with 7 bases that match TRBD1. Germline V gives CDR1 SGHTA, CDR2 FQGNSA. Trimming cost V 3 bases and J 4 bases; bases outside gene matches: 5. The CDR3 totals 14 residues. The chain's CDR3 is CASSFWDSPYGYTF. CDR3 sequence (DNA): TGTGCCAGCAGCTTTTGGGACAGCCCCTATGGCTACACCTTC.

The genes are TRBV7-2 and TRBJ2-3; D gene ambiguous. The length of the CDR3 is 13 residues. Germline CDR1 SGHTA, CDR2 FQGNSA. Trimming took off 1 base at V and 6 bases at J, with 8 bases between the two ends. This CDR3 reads CASSLEVGDTQYF. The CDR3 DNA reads TGTGCCAGCAGCTTAGAAGTCGGGGATACGCAGTATTTT. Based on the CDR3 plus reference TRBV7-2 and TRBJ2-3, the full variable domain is GAGVSQSPSNKVTEKGKDVELRCDPISGHTALYWYRQSLGQGLEFLIYFQGNSAPDKSGLPSDRFSAERTGGSVSTLTIQRTQQEDSAVYLCASSLEVGDTQYFGPGTRLTVL.

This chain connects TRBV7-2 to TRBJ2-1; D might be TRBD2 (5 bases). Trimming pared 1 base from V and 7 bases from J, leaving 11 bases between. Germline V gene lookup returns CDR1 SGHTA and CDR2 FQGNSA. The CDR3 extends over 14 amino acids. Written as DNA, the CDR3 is TGTGCCAGCAGCTTAGGGGAGACGACAAATGAGCAGTTCTTC. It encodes CASSLGETTNEQFF.

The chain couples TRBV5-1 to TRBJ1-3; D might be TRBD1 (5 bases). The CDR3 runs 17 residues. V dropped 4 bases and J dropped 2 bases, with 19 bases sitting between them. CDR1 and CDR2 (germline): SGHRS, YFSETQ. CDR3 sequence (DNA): TGCGCCAGCAGCCCGGGGGACCCCGGCCCTCCTGGAAACACCATATATTTT. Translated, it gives CASSPGDPGPPGNTIYF.

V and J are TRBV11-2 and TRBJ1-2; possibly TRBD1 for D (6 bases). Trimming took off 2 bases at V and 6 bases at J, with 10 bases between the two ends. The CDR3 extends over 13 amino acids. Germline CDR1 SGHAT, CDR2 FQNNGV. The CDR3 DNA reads TGTGCCAGCAGCTTATCATACAGGGATGGCTACACCTTC. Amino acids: CASSLSYRDGYTF.

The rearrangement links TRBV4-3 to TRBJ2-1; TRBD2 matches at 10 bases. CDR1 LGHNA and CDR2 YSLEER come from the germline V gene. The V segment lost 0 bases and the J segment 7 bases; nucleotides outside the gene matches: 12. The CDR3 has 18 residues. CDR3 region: CASSQESEAGGPENEQFF. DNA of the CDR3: TGCGCCAGCAGCCAAGAATCCGAAGCGGGAGGGCCAGAAAATGAGCAGTTCTTC.

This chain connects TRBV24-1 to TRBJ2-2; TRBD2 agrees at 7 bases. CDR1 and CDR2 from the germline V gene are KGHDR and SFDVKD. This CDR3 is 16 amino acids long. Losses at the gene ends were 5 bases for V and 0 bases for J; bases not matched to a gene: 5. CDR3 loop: CATSVSGAPNTGELFF. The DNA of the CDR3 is TGTGCCACCAGTGTCAGCGGGGCCCCGAACACCGGGGAGCTGTTTTTT.

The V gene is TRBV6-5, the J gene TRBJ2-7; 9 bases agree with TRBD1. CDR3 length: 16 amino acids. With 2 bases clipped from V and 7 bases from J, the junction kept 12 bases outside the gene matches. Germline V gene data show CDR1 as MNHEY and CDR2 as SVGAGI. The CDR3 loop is CASSYGTGSRPEEQYF. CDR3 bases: TGTGCCAGCAGTTACGGGACAGGGAGCCGACCTGAGGAGCAGTACTTC.